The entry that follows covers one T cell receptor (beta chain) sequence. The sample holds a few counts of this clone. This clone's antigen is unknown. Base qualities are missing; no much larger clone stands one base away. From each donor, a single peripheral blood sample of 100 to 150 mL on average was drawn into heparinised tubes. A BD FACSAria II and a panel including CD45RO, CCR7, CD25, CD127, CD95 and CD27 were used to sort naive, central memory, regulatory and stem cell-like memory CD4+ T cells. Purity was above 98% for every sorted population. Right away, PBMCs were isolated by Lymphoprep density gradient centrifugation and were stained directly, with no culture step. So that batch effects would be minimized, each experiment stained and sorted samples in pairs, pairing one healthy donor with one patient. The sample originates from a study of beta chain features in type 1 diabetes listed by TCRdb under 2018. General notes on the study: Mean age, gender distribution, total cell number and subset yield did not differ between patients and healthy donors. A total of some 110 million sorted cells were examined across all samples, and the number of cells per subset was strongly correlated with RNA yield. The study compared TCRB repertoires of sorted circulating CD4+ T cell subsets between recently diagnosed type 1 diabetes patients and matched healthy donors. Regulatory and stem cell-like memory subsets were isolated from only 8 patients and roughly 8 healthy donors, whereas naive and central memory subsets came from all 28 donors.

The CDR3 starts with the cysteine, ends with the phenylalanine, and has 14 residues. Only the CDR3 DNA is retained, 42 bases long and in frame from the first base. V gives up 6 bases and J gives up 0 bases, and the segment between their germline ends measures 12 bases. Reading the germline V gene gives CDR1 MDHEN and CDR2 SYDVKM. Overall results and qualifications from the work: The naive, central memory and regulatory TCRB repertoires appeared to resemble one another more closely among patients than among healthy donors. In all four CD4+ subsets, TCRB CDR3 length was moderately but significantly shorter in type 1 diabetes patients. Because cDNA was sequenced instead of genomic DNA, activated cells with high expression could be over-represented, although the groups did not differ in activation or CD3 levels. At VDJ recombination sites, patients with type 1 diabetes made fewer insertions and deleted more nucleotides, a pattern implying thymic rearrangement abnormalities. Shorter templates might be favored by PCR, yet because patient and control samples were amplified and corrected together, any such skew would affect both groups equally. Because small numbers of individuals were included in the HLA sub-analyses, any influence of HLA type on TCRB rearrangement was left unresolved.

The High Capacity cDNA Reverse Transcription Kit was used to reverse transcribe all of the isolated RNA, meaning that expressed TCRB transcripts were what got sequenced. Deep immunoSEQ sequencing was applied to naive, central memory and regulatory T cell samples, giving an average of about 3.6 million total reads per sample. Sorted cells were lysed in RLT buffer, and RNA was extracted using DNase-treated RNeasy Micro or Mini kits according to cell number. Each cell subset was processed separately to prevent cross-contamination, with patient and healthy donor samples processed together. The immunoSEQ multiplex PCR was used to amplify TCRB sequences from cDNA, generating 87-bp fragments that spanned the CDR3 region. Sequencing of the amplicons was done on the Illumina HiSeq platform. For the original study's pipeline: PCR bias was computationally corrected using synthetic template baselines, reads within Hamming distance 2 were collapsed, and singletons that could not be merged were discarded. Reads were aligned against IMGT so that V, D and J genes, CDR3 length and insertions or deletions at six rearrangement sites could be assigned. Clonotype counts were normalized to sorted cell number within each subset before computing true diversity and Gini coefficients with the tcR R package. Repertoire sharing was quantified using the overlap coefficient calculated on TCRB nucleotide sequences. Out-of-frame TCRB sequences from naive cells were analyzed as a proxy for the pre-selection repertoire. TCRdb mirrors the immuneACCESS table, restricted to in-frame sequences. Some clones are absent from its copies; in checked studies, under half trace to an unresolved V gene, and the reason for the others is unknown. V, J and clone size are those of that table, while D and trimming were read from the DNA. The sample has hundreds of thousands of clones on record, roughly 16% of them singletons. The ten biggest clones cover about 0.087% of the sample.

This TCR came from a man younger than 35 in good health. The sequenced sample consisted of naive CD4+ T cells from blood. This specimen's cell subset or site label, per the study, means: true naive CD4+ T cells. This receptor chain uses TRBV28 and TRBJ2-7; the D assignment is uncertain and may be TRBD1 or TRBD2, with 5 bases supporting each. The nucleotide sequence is TGTGCCAGCAGGGGACCGAGGAGCTCCTACGAGCAGTACTTC. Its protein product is CASRGPRSSYEQYF. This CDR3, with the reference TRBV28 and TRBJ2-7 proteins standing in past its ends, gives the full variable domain DVKVTQSSRYLVKRTGEKVFLECVQDMDHENMFWYRQDPGLGLRLIYFSYDVKMKEKGDIPEGYSVSREKKERFSLILESASTNQTSMYLCASRGPRSSYEQYFGPGTRLTVT.